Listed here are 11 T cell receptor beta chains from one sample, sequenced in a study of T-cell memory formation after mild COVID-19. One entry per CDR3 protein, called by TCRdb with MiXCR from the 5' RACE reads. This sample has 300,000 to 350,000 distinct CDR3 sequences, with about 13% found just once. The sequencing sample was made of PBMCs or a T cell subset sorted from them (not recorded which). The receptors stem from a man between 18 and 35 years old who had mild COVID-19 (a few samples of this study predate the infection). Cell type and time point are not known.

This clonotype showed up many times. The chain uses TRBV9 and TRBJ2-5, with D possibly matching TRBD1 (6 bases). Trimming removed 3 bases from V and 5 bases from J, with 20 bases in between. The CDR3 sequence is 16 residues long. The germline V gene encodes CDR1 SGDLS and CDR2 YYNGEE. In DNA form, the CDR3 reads TGTGCCAGCAGCGGAAAGACAGGCACCTTAGGGGAGACCCAGTACTTC. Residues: CASSGKTGTLGETQYF.

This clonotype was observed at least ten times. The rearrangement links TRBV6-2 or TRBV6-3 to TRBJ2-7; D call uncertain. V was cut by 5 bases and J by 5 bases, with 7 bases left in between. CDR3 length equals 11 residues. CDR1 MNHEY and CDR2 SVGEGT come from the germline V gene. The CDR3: CASSTLDEQYF. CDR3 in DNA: TGTGCCAGCAGTACGTTGGACGAGCAGTACTTC.

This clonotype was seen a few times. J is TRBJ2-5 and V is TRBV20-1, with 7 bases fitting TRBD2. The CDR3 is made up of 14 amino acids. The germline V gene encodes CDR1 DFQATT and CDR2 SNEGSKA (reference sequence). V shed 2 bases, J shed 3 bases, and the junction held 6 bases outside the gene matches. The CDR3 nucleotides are TGCAGTGCTAGACCCCAGCGGGGTGAAGAGACCCAGTACTTC. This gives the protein CSARPQRGEETQYF.

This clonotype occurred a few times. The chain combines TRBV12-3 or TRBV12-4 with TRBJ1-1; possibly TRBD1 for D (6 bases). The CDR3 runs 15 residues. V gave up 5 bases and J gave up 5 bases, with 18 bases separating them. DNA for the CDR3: TGTGCCAGCAGTGGATCCGGGACAAGGGGGACTGAAGCTTTCTTT. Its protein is CASSGSGTRGTEAFF.

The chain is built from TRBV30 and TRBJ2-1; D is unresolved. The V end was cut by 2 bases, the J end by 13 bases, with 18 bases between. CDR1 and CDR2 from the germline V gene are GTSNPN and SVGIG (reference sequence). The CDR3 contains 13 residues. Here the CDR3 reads CAWSSGRQETQFF. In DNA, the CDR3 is TGTGCCTGGAGTTCGGGCAGGCAAGAGACCCAGTTCTTC. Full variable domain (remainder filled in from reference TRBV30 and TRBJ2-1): SQTIHQWPATLVQPVGSPLSLECTVEGTSNPNLYWYRQAAGRGLQLLFYSVGIGQISSEVPQNLSASRPQDRQFILSSKKLLLSDSGFYLCAWSSGRQETQFFGPGTRLTVL.

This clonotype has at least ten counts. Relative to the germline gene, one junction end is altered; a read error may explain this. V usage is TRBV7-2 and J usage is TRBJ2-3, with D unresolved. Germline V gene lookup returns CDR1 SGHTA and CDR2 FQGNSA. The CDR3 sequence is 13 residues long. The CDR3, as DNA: TGCGCCAGCAGCTTCTCTGGAACAGATACGCAGTATTTT. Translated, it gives CASSFSGTDTQYF. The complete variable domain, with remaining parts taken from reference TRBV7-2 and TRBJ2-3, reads GAGVSQSPSNKVTEKGKDVELRCDPISGHTALYWYRQSLGQGLEFLIYFQGNSAPDKSGLPSDRFSAERTGGSVSTLTIQRTQQEDSAVYLCASSFSGTDTQYFGPGTRLTVL.

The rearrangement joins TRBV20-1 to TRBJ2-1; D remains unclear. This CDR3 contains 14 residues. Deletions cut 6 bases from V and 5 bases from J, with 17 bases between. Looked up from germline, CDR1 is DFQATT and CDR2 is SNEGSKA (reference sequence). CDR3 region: CSAVTPTSDNEQFF. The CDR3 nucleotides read TGCAGTGCCGTAACCCCCACATCGGACAATGAGCAGTTCTTC.

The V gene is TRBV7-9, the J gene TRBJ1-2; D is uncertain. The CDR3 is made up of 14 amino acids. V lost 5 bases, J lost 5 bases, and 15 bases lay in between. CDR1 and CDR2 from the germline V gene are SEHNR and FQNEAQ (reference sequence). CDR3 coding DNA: TGTGCCAGCAGCAACAGCCGATTAGCGTATGGCTACACCTTC. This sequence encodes CASSNSRLAYGYTF.

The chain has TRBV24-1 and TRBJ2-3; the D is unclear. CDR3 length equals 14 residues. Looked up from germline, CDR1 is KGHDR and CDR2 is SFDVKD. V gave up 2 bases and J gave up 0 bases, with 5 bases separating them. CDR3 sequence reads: CATSDSTSTDTQYF. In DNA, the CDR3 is TGTGCCACCAGTGATTCCACTAGCACAGATACGCAGTATTTT.

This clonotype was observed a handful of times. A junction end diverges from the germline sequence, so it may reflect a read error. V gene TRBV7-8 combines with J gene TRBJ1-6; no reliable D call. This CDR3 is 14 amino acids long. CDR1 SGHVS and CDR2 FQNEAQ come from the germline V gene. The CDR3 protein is CASSTPTNKSPLHF. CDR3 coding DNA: TGTGCCAGCAGCACCCCGACAAATAAGTCACCCCTCCACTTT.

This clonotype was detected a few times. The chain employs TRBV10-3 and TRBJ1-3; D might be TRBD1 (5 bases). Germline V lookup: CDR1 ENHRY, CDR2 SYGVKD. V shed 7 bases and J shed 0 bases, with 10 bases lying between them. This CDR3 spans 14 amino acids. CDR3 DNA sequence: TGTGCCATCACTTTACAGGACTCTGGAAACACCATATATTTT. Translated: CAITLQDSGNTIYF.